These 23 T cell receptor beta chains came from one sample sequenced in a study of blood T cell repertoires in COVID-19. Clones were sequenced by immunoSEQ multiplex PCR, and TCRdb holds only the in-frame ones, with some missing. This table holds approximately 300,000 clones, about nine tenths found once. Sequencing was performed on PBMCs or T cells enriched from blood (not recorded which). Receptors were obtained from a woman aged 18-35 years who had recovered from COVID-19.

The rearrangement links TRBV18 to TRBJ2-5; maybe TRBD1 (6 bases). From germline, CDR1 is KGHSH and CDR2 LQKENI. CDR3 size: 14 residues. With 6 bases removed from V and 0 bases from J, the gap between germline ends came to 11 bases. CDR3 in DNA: TGTGCCAGCTCCCGACAGGTATACCAAGAGACCCAGTACTTC. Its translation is CASSRQVYQETQYF.

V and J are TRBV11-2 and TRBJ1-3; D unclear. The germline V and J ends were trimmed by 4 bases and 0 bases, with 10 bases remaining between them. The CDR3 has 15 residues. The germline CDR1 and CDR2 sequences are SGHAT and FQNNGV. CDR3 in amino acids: CASSSLRDSGNTIYF. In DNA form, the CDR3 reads TGTGCCAGCAGCTCATTGAGGGACTCTGGAAACACCATATATTTT.

The DNA for the CDR3 is TGTGCCAGCAGCCCTGCGCGGGTAGCGGGGGACTCTGAGCAGTTCTTC. The encoded protein is CASSPARVAGDSEQFF. This chain uses TRBV3-1 (or the pseudogene TRBV3-2) with TRBJ2-1; TRBD2 agrees at 9 bases. The J segment lost 9 bases and the V segment lost 4 bases, leaving 13 bases of the junction unmatched. CDR3 length: 16 residues. Germline loops: CDR1 LGHDT, CDR2 YNNKEL (reference sequence).

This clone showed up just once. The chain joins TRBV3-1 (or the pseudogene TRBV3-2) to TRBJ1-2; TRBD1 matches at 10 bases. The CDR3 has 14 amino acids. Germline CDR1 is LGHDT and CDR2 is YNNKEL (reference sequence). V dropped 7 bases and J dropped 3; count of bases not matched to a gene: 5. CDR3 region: CASTDGQGDYGYTF. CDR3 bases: TGTGCCAGCACAGACGGACAGGGGGACTATGGCTACACCTTC.

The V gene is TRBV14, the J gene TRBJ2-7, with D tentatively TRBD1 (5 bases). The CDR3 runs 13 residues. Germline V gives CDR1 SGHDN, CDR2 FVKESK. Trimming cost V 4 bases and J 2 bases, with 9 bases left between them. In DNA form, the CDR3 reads TGTGCCAGCAGCCCTTCAGGGACCTACGAGCAGTACTTC. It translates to CASSPSGTYEQYF.

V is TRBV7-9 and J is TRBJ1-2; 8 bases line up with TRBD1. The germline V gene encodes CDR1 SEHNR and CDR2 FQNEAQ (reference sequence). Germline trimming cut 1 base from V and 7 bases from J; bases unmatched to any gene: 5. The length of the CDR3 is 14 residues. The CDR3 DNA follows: TGTGCCAGCAGCTTAGAAGGGACAGGTCCTGGCTACACCTTC. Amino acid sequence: CASSLEGTGPGYTF.

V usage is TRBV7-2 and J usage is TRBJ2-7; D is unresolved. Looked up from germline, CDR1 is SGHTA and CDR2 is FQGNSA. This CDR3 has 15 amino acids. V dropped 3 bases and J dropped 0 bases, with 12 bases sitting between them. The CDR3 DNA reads TGTGCCAGCAGCTTGACTGGCCTTAGCTCCTACGAGCAGTACTTC. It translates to CASSLTGLSSYEQYF.

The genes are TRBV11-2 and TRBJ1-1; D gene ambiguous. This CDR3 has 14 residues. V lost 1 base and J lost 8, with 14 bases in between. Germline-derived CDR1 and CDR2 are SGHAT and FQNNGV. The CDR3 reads CASSLGLAGLEAFF. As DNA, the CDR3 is TGTGCCAGCAGCTTAGGGTTGGCCGGGTTGGAAGCTTTCTTT.

CDR3 region: CATSEGSRYEQYF. The CDR3 coding sequence is TGTGCCACCAGCGAGGGATCTAGGTACGAGCAGTACTTC. This chain uses TRBV24-1 with TRBJ2-7, with D possibly TRBD2 on 5 matching bases. This CDR3 region has 13 residues. CDR1 KGHDR and CDR2 SFDVKD come from the germline V gene. V shed 7 bases and J shed 4 bases, with 13 bases lying between them.

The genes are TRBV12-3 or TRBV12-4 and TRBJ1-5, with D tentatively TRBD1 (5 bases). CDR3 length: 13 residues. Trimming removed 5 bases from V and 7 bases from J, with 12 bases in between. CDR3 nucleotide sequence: TGTGCCAGCAGTATGACAGATTTCCAGCCCCAGCATTTT. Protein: CASSMTDFQPQHF.

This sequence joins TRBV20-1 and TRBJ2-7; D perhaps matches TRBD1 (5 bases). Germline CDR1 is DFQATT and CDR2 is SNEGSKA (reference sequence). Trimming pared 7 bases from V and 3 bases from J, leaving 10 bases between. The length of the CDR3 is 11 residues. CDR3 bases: TGCAGTGTACCCAGGGTCTACGAGCAGTACTTC. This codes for CSVPRVYEQYF.

The CDR3 reads CASSSGQNSGNTIYF. The CDR3 region has the DNA TGTGCCAGCAGCTCAGGACAGAACTCTGGAAACACCATATATTTT. The chain carries TRBV7-9 and TRBJ1-3, with D possibly being TRBD1 (6 bases). V was trimmed by 4 bases and J by 0 bases, leaving 10 bases between them. The germline V gene has CDR1 SEHNR and CDR2 FQNEAQ (reference sequence). The CDR3 length is 15 residues.

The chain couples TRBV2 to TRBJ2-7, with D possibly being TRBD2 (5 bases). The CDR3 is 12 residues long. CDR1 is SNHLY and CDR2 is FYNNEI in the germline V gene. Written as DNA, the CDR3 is TGTGCCAGCAGTGTGGGGAGACCCAATCACCAGGTC. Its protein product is CASSVGRPNHQV.

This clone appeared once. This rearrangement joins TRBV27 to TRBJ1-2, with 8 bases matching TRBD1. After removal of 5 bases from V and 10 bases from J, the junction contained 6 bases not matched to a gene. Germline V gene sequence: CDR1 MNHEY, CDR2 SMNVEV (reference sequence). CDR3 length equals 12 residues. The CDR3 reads CASSQDRVAYTF. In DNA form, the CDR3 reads TGTGCCAGCAGTCAGGACAGGGTGGCCTACACCTTC.

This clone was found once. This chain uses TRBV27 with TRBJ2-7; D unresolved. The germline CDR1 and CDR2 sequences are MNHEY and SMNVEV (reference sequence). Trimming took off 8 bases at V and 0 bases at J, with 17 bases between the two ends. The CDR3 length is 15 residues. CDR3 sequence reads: CASGHQVSSSYEQYF. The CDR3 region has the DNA TGTGCCAGCGGGCACCAGGTGTCGAGCTCCTACGAGCAGTACTTC.

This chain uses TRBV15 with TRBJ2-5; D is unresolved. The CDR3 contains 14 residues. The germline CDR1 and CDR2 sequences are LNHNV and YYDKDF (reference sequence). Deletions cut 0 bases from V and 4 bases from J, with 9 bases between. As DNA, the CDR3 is TGTGCCACCAGCAGAGATAATGGCCGAGAGACCCAGTACTTC. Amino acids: CATSRDNGRETQYF.

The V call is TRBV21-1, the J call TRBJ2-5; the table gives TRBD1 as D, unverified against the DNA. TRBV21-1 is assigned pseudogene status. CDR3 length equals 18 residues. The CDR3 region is CASSKRILPTGEEETQYF. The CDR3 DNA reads TGTGCCAGCAGCAAAAGGATCCTACCGACAGGGGAGGAAGAGACCCAGTACTTC.

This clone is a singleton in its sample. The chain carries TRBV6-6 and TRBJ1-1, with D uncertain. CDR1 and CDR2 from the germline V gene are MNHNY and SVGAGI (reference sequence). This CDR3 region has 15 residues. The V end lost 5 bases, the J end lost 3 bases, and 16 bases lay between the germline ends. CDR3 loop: CASSTNPLMDTEAFF. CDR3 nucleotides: TGTGCCAGCAGTACCAACCCGCTAATGGACACTGAAGCTTTCTTT.

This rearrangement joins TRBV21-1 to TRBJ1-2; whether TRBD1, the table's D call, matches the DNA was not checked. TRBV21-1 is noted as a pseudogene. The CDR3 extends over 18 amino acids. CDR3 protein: CASSKQDPGHASYYGYTF. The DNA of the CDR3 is TGTGCCAGCAGCAAACAAGATCCGGGACACGCTTCTTACTATGGCTACACCTTC.

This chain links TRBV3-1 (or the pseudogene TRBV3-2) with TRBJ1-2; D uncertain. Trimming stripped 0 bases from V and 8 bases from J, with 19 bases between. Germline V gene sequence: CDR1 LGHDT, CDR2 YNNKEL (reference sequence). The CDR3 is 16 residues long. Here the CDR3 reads CASSQDLTAVGGGYTF. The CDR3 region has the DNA TGTGCCAGCAGCCAAGATCTAACCGCGGTTGGCGGCGGCTACACCTTC.

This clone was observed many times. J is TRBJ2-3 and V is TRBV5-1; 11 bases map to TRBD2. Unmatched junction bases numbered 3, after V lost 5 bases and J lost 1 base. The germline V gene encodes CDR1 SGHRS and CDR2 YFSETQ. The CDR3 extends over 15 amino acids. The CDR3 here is CASSLTSGGTDTQYF. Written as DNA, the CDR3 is TGCGCCAGCAGTTTGACTAGCGGGGGCACAGATACGCAGTATTTT.

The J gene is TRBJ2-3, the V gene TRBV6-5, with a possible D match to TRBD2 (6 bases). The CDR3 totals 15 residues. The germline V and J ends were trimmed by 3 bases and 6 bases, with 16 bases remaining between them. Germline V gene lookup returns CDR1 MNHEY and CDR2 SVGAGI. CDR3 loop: CASSYSLASKDTQYF. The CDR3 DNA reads TGTGCCAGCAGTTATAGCCTAGCGTCAAAGGATACGCAGTATTTT.

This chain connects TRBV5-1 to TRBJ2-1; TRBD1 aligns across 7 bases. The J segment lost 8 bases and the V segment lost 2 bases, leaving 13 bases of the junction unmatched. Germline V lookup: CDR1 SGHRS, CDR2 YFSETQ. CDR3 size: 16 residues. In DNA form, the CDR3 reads TGCGCCAGCAGCTTCCTTGAGACAGGGTATGACGATGAGCAGTTCTTC. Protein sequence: CASSFLETGYDDEQFF.